These 28 T cell receptor beta chains share one sample of origin, sequenced in a study of early T cells in non-severe SARS-CoV-2 infection. Each CDR3 protein is one row after TCRdb ran MiXCR on the 5' RACE reads. The sample consists of about 69,000 distinct CDR3 sequences, roughly 13% of them appearing once. The specimen was whole blood. Source of these receptors: an adult who was a healthcare worker with PCR-confirmed SARS-CoV-2 infection or an uninfected control (not recorded which).

This clonotype came up a few times. The CDR3 loop is CASSLAEGTEAFF. The CDR3 bases are TGTGCCAGCAGCTTAGCTGAGGGCACTGAAGCTTTCTTT. The V call is TRBV7-7, the J call TRBJ1-1, with D unclear. Germline V lookup: CDR1 SSHAT, CDR2 FNYEAQ (reference sequence). V lost 0 bases and J 4 bases, leaving 6 bases between the germline ends. The CDR3 is 13 residues long.

The rearrangement joins TRBV28 to TRBJ1-3, with 7 bases fitting TRBD1. This CDR3 spans 13 amino acids. Germline V gene sequence: CDR1 MDHEN, CDR2 SYDVKM. V dropped 10 bases and J dropped 4; count of bases not matched to a gene: 7. CDR3: CATETGLGNTIYF. In DNA, the CDR3 is TGTGCCACCGAGACAGGGCTGGGAAACACCATATATTTT.

This clonotype was detected only a few times. The chain carries TRBV19 and TRBJ1-5; a possible D gene is TRBD1 (6 bases). The V end was cut by 4 bases, the J end by 3 bases, with 7 bases between. CDR1 and CDR2 from the germline V gene are LNHDA and SQIVND (reference sequence). The CDR3 consists of 13 residues. The DNA for the CDR3 is TGTGCCAGTAGTACAGGGGACAATCAGCCCCAGCATTTT. This codes for CASSTGDNQPQHF.

The J gene is TRBJ2-5, the V gene TRBV9, with D possibly TRBD2 on 5 matching bases. The V and J ends lost 3 bases and 4 bases respectively, with 10 bases between them. The V gene's germline CDR1 is SGDLS and CDR2 YYNGEE. The CDR3 covers 13 residues. The CDR3 loop reads CASSAGLVETQYF. As DNA, the CDR3 is TGTGCCAGCAGCGCCGGACTTGTAGAGACCCAGTACTTC.

This chain joins TRBV25-1 and TRBJ2-7; TRBD2 might be the D (6 bases). V dropped 5 bases and J dropped 3 bases, with 11 bases sitting between them. The CDR3 sequence is 13 residues long. Germline lookup yields CDR1 MGHDK and CDR2 SYGVNS. The CDR3 region is CASSPGGNYEQYF. The CDR3 DNA reads as TGTGCCAGCAGTCCCGGCGGGAACTACGAGCAGTACTTC.

This clonotype has more than one count but fewer than ten. V is TRBV3-1 and J is TRBJ2-1; no clear D gene. CDR1 is LGHDT and CDR2 is YNNKEL in the germline V gene (reference sequence). Trimming removed 4 bases at V and 0 bases at J, with 4 bases between. This CDR3 region has 13 residues. The CDR3 sequence is CASSRASYNEQFF. CDR3 DNA sequence: TGTGCCAGCAGCCGGGCCTCCTACAATGAGCAGTTCTTC.

This clonotype turned up a few times. This chain connects TRBV7-7 to TRBJ2-2; D is undetermined. With 1 base removed from V and 1 base from J, the gap between germline ends came to 4 bases. This CDR3 has 14 amino acids. CDR1 is SSHAT, CDR2 FNYEAQ, per germline (reference sequence). CDR3 coding DNA: TGTGCCAGCAGCTTAGACGGGAACACCGGGGAGCTGTTTTTT. Its translation: CASSLDGNTGELFF.

This clonotype was observed at least ten times. The chain uses TRBV29-1 and TRBJ2-5, with a possible D match to TRBD1 (7 bases). The V end was cut by 6 bases, the J end by 5 bases, with 16 bases between. The CDR3 runs to 13 residues. Germline V gene lookup returns CDR1 SQVTM and CDR2 ANQGSEA. The CDR3 bases are TGCAGCGTCCGCAGACAGGGAGGCGAGACCCAGTACTTC. Its translation: CSVRRQGGETQYF. The full variable domain, with the rest looked up from reference TRBV29-1 and TRBJ2-5, is SAVISQKPSRDICQRGTSLTIQCQVDSQVTMMFWYRQQPGQSLTLIATANQGSEATYESGFVIDKFPISRPNLTFSTLTVSNMSPEDSSIYLCSVRRQGGETQYFGPGTRLLVL.

The genes are TRBV13 and TRBJ1-2, with D unclear. The CDR3 totals 13 residues. Germline V lookup: CDR1 PRHDT, CDR2 FYEKMQ (reference sequence). Trimming left V 1 base short and J 2 bases short, with 5 bases between. CDR3 in amino acids: CASSLEQNYGYTF. The CDR3 DNA is TGTGCCAGCAGCTTAGAACAGAACTATGGCTACACCTTC.

This chain uses TRBV12-3 or TRBV12-4 with TRBJ1-1; D not certain. This CDR3 spans 13 amino acids. V was shortened by 5 bases and J by 1 base, with 8 bases between the two germline ends. The CDR3 spells CASSPRGNTEAFF. CDR3 sequence (DNA): TGTGCCAGCAGTCCCCGGGGGAACACTGAAGCTTTCTTT.

A few counts support this clonotype. The chain links TRBV4-3 to TRBJ1-4; no clear D. The CDR3 covers 15 residues. Germline V gives CDR1 LGHNA, CDR2 YSLEER. V was cut by 0 bases and J by 6 bases, with 11 bases left in between. CDR3 sequence (DNA): TGCGCCAGCAGCCAAGAGGGGAAGAAGGATGAAAAACTGTTTTTT. Translation gives CASSQEGKKDEKLFF.

This clonotype was seen more than once but under ten times. V and J are TRBV5-4 and TRBJ2-5, with TRBD1 identical over 8 bases. This CDR3 is 14 amino acids long. Germline V gives CDR1 SGHNT, CDR2 YYREEE (reference sequence). Unmatched junction bases numbered 5, after V lost 5 bases and J lost 2 bases. The CDR3 loop is CASRDDRGQETQYF. CDR3 bases: TGTGCCAGCAGAGATGACAGGGGACAAGAGACCCAGTACTTC. The whole variable domain, filled in from reference TRBV5-4 and TRBJ2-5, reads ETGVTQSPTHLIKTRGQQVTLRCSSQSGHNTVSWYQQALGQGPQFIFQYYREEENGRGNFPPRFSGLQFPNYSSELNVNALELDDSALYLCASRDDRGQETQYFGPGTRLLVL.

This clonotype has a count of ten or more. The rearrangement links TRBV7-8 to TRBJ2-3; 9 bases agree with TRBD2. This CDR3 region has 17 residues. Germline trimming cut 1 base from V and 5 bases from J; bases unmatched to any gene: 10. Germline CDR1 reads SGHVS; CDR2 reads FQNEAQ. CDR3 region: CASSLGRRAGGRDTQYF. CDR3 DNA sequence: TGTGCCAGCAGCTTAGGCCGTCGAGCGGGGGGTCGAGATACGCAGTATTTT.

This clonotype has at least ten counts. The rearrangement joins TRBV6-6 to TRBJ2-1; possibly TRBD2 for D (5 bases). Germline V CDR1 and CDR2: MNHNY, SVGAGI (reference sequence). This CDR3 has 15 residues. Trimming removed 2 bases from V and 1 base from J, with 9 bases in between. CDR3 amino acids: CASSYGGGSYNEQFF. CDR3 DNA: TGTGCCAGCAGTTACGGAGGCGGGTCCTACAATGAGCAGTTCTTC.

This clonotype showed up just a few times. The gene calls are TRBV20-1 and TRBJ1-6; 7 nucleotides match TRBD1. CDR3 length: 16 residues. Germline-derived CDR1 and CDR2 are DFQATT and SNEGSKA (reference sequence). Germline trimming cut 0 bases from V and 3 bases from J; bases unmatched to any gene: 5. CDR3 coding DNA: TGCAGTGCTAGAGATCGGGACAGCGTCTATAATTCACCCCTCCACTTT. Translating gives CSARDRDSVYNSPLHF.

This clonotype showed up just a few times. The chain couples TRBV5-1 to TRBJ2-7, with a tentative D call TRBD2 (5 bases). Looked up from germline, CDR1 is SGHRS and CDR2 is YFSETQ. The CDR3 length is 15 residues. Trimming removed 2 bases from V and 2 bases from J, with 14 bases in between. The CDR3 DNA reads as TGCGCCAGCAGCTTAACGGGGTTAAGTCCCTACGAGCAGTACTTC. This encodes CASSLTGLSPYEQYF.

This clonotype was observed a few times. This sequence joins TRBV6-1 and TRBJ1-1; D might be TRBD1 (5 bases). Trimming cost V 10 bases and J 4 bases, with 10 bases left between them. CDR3 length equals 11 residues. Looked up from germline, CDR1 is MNHNS and CDR2 is SASEGT. The CDR3 loop is CATRGGTEAFF. The CDR3 region has the DNA TGTGCCACCCGTGGGGGCACTGAAGCTTTCTTT.

CDR3 protein: CASSRDRGYEQYF. CDR3 coding DNA: TGCGCCAGCAGCCGGGACAGGGGCTACGAGCAGTACTTC. The chain links TRBV5-1 to TRBJ2-7, with TRBD1 matching over 10 bases. The CDR3 loop spans 13 amino acids. With V trimmed by 4 bases and J by 3 bases, 1 base remained unmatched. CDR1 SGHRS and CDR2 YFSETQ come from the germline V gene. Full variable domain (remainder filled in from reference TRBV5-1 and TRBJ2-7): KAGVTQTPRYLIKTRGQQVTLSCSPISGHRSVSWYQQTPGQGLQFLFEYFSETQRNKGNFPGRFSGRQFSNSRSEMNVSTLELGDSALYLCASSRDRGYEQYFGPGTRLTVT.

This clonotype was counted a single time. This sequence joins TRBV7-2 and TRBJ2-1, with D possibly TRBD1 on 6 matching bases. Germline CDR1 and CDR2: SGHTA and FQGNSA. The CDR3 runs 18 residues. Trimming pared 5 bases from V and 9 bases from J, leaving 29 bases between. The CDR3 is CASSRRGLAGATSGEQFF. The CDR3 region has the DNA TGTGCCAGCAGCCGCCGGGGTTTAGCAGGGGCCACCTCTGGTGAGCAGTTCTTC.

The genes are TRBV18 and TRBJ2-7, with a tentative D call TRBD2 (6 bases). Trimming took off 3 bases at V and 3 bases at J, with 9 bases between the two ends. CDR1 is KGHSH and CDR2 is LQKENI in the germline V gene. This CDR3 is 13 amino acids long. The CDR3 region has the DNA TGTGCCAGCTCACCGCGGAGGGGCTACGAGCAGTACTTC. Translating it yields CASSPRRGYEQYF.

The chain is built from TRBV9 and TRBJ2-5, with 8 bases aligning to TRBD1. Germline values: CDR1 SGDLS, CDR2 YYNGEE. J was trimmed by 1 base and V by 0 bases; bases with no gene match: 2. This CDR3 is built from 15 residues. The DNA for the CDR3 is TGTGCCAGCAGCGTAGGACAGGGGATCCAAGAGACCCAGTACTTC. This gives the protein CASSVGQGIQETQYF.

A few counts support this clonotype. The chain uses TRBV27 and TRBJ1-6; 9 bases match TRBD1. This CDR3 is built from 16 residues. V lost 1 base to trimming and J lost 5 bases; unmatched junction nucleotides: 3. Germline V gives CDR1 MNHEY, CDR2 SMNVEV (reference sequence). The CDR3 protein is CASSLFWTGDNSPLHF. DNA of the CDR3: TGTGCCAGCAGTTTATTCTGGACAGGGGATAATTCACCCCTCCACTTT.

There are many counts of this clonotype. An end of the junction differs from the germline gene, which may be a read error. The gene calls are TRBV20-1 and TRBJ2-1; D is ambiguous. The CDR3 consists of 9 residues. Germline values: CDR1 DFQATT, CDR2 SNEGSKA (reference sequence). The CDR3 coding sequence is TGCAGTGCTGCCCCCAGTGGAGCGTTC. This translates into CSAAPSGAF.

This clonotype occurred many times. This chain joins TRBV6-2 or TRBV6-3 and TRBJ2-7, with D perhaps TRBD2 (6 bases). V was pared by 9 bases and J by 0 bases, with 12 bases between. Looked up from germline, CDR1 is MNHEY and CDR2 is SVGEGT. This CDR3 is built from 13 residues. Here the CDR3 reads CASADGSSYEQYF. CDR3 nucleotides: TGTGCCAGTGCGGACGGGAGCTCCTACGAGCAGTACTTC.

Many counts were recorded for this clonotype. V gene TRBV3-1 combines with J gene TRBJ1-6, with D hard to call. Trimming left V 4 bases short and J 7 bases short, with 20 bases between. The CDR3 length is 17 residues. The germline gives CDR1 LGHDT, CDR2 YNNKEL (reference sequence). DNA for the CDR3: TGTGCCAGCAGCCCCAACGGACGTAGGGTCTTAAATTCACCCCTCCACTTT. Amino acids: CASSPNGRRVLNSPLHF.

V and J are TRBV28 and TRBJ2-3; D possibly corresponds to TRBD2 (5 bases). V was pared by 2 bases and J by 0 bases, with 15 bases between. Looked up from germline, CDR1 is MDHEN and CDR2 is SYDVKM. CDR3 length: 17 amino acids. CDR3 sequence reads: CASSLTPGGSSTDTQYF. CDR3 nucleotide sequence: TGTGCCAGCAGTTTAACCCCTGGAGGTTCTAGCACAGATACGCAGTATTTT. The full variable domain, completed using reference TRBV28 and TRBJ2-3, is DVKVTQSSRYLVKRTGEKVFLECVQDMDHENMFWYRQDPGLGLRLIYFSYDVKMKEKGDIPEGYSVSREKKERFSLILESASTNQTSMYLCASSLTPGGSSTDTQYFGPGTRLTVL.

This clonotype was detected a few times. The genes are TRBV2 and TRBJ2-1; 9 nucleotides match TRBD2. Germline V gene data show CDR1 as SNHLY and CDR2 as FYNNEI. CDR3 size: 15 residues. The V and J ends lost 3 bases and 6 bases, in that order; junction bases with no gene match: 6. Written as DNA, the CDR3 is TGTGCCAGCAGTGAGGGTAGCGGGGGACCCAATGAGCAGTTCTTC. Its protein is CASSEGSGGPNEQFF.

This clonotype was observed many times. This chain uses TRBV6-5 with TRBJ2-7; TRBD1 matches 9 bases. Germline V gene data show CDR1 as MNHEY and CDR2 as SVGAGI. With 6 bases clipped from V and 5 bases from J, the junction kept 8 bases outside the gene matches. This CDR3 has 14 amino acids. Here the CDR3 DNA reads TGTGCCAGCAGCCGGGACAGGGTCGCGCACGAGCAGTACTTC. It codes for CASSRDRVAHEQYF.